This T cell receptor (beta chain) came from a study of shared clonotypes between healthy human individuals. Sequenced by immunoSEQ multiplex PCR; TCRdb stores in-frame clones only, minus some. The sample lists around 2.1 million clones, approximately 95% occurring once. V was cut by 5 bases and J by 5 bases, with 13 bases left in between. The CDR3 has 15 amino acids. The V gene's germline CDR1 is LNHDA and CDR2 SQIVND (reference sequence). Sequenced input: naive CD4+ T cells sorted from blood. Subset denoted: CD45RA+ positively selected. The rearrangement links TRBV19 to TRBJ1-6; D may be TRBD1 (6 bases). The clonotype comes from a man aged 18 to 29 in good health. CDR3 residues: CASSDGTQDNSPLHF. The CDR3 DNA is TGTGCCAGTAGTGACGGGACACAGGATAATTCACCCCTCCACTTT.